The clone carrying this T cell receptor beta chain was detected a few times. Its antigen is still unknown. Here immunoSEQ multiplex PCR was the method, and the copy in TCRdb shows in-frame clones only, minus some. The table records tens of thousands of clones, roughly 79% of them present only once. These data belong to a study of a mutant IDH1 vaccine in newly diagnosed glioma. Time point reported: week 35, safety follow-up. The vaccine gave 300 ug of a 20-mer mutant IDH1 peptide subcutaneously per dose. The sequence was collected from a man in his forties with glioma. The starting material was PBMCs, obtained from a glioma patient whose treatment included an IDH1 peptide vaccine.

The CDR3 reads CASSIKYRGKSNQPQHF. CDR3 DNA sequence: TGTGCCAGTAGTATAAAATACAGGGGGAAGAGCAATCAGCCCCAGCATTTT. V is TRBV19 and J is TRBJ1-5; 8 nucleotides match TRBD1. The CDR3 spans 17 residues. CDR1 LNHDA and CDR2 SQIVND come from the germline V gene (reference sequence). V shed 2 bases, J shed 1 base, and the junction held 7 bases outside the gene matches. Together with reference TRBV19 and TRBJ1-5, the CDR3 gives the full variable domain: DGGITQSPKYLFRKEGQNVTLSCEQNLNHDAMYWYRQDPGQGLRLIYYSQIVNDFQKGDIAEGYSVSREKKESFPLTVTSAQKNPTAFYLCASSIKYRGKSNQPQHFGDGTRLSIL.